A selection of T cell receptor beta chains follows, all from one sample in a study of T cells in localized non-small cell lung cancer. The assay was immunoSEQ multiplex PCR, and TCRdb's table has in-frame clones only and misses some. The sample has roughly 25,000 clones, about 90% seen once. Material: peripheral blood, obtained before any cancer treatment. Receptors originate from a woman aged 35-70 years with stage I lung adenocarcinoma. Each CDR3 is given with its conserved first and last residue. A D gene is named only where the DNA matches it firmly. Where a row states a size, it is once, few, many or the class of an expanded clone; other rows omit it.

D gene	V gene	J gene	clone size	CDR3 DNA	CDR3 protein
NA	TRBV6-6	TRBJ2-3	NA	TGTGCCAGCAGCCGCGACTTGCTCACAGATACGCAGTATTTT	CASSRDLLTDTQYF
TRBD1	TRBV28	TRBJ1-5	NA	TGTGCCAGCAGTCCCCGACAGGGTGGACAGCCCCAGCATTTT	CASSPRQGGQPQHF
NA	TRBV2	TRBJ2-2	NA	TGTGCCAGCAGTCCCCTGGGACACAACACCGGGGAGCTGTTTTTT	CASSPLGHNTGELFF
TRBD1	TRBV23-1	TRBJ2-1	once	TGCGCCAGCAGTCAATCCGGGACAGGGGATTACAATGAGCAGTTCTTC	CASSQSGTGDYNEQFF
NA	TRBV11-2	TRBJ2-7	NA	TGTGCCAGCAGCTCTAATAGGGGAAGGACCTACGAGCAGTACTTC	CASSSNRGRTYEQYF
NA	TRBV28	TRBJ1-1	few	TGTGCCAGCAGGCACAAAGGTAGGGTAGGTGAGACTGAAGCTTTCTTT	CASRHKGRVGETEAFF
NA	TRBV28	TRBJ2-5	NA	TGTGCCAGCAGCTCACCCGCTTTAGAGACCCAGTACTTC	CASSSPALETQYF
NA	TRBV2	TRBJ1-1	once	TGTGCCAGCAGTCTGGGTGCCACTGAAGCTTTCTTT	CASSLGATEAFF
NA	TRBV28	TRBJ2-5	once	TGTGCCAGCACCGATGAAGGCCCGGGGACCCAGTACTTC	CASTDEGPGTQYF
NA	TRBV19	TRBJ2-7	NA	TGTGCCAGTAGTATAGGGCAGGCTCCCTACGAGCAGTACTTC	CASSIGQAPYEQYF
TRBD2	TRBV2	TRBJ2-5	few	TGTGCCAGCCGGACAGCGGGAGGACCCCAAGAGACCCAGTACTTC	CASRTAGGPQETQYF
NA	TRBV19	TRBJ1-2	once	TGTGCCAGTATCAGCTTGGAACCAGGGGATGGCTATGGCTACACCTTC	CASISLEPGDGYGYTF
NA	TRBV5-1	TRBJ2-3	NA	TGCGCCAGCAGCTTGGGGGGAGCAGACCCCTTCACAGATACGCAGTATTTT	CASSLGGADPFTDTQYF
NA	TRBV10-3	TRBJ2-4	NA	TGTGCCATCAGTGAGACCCGGAAAAACATTCAGTACTTC	CAISETRKNIQYF
NA	TRBV6-4	TRBJ1-2	once	TGTGCCAGCAGTGACCAAGGCCGTGGTTGGGGCTACACCTTC	CASSDQGRGWGYTF
TRBD1	TRBV28	TRBJ2-5	once	TGTGCCAGCAGTCCGGACAGGGGACTCAGAGAGACCCAGTACTTC	CASSPDRGLRETQYF
TRBD2	TRBV19	TRBJ2-2	NA	TGTGCCAGTTTTAGCGGGAGCGGGGGGACCGGGGAGCTGTTTTTT	CASFSGSGGTGELFF
NA	TRBV2	TRBJ2-1	NA	TGTGCCAGCGTCGCGGAAAGCTCCTACAATGAGCAGTTCTTC	CASVAESSYNEQFF
NA	TRBV20-1	TRBJ2-1	NA	TGCAGTGCTAGGAACTACAATGAGCAGTTCTTC	CSARNYNEQFF
NA	TRBV7-2	TRBJ1-2	NA	TGTGCCAGCAGCTCCTCCAGGGGAGTGAGTGGCTACACCTTC	CASSSSRGVSGYTF
TRBD2	TRBV19	TRBJ2-7	NA	TGTGCCAGTAGTTTCAGGAGCGGGACCTACGAGCAGTACTTC	CASSFRSGTYEQYF
TRBD2	TRBV19	TRBJ2-2	NA	TGTGCCAGTAGTATCCTCCCTGGGACTAGCGAGAACACCGGGGAGCTGTTTTTT	CASSILPGTSENTGELFF
NA	TRBV2	TRBJ2-3	NA	TGTGCCAGCGGCGGGGACAGAGCGGGCACAGATACGCAGTATTTT	CASGGDRAGTDTQYF
NA	TRBV18	TRBJ2-3	NA	TGTGCCAGCTCTACCGTCACAGATACGCAGTATTTT	CASSTVTDTQYF
NA	TRBV5-1	TRBJ1-5	NA	TGCGCCAGCAGCCCGGGGACGGGTAACAATCAGCCCCAGCATTTT	CASSPGTGNNQPQHF
NA	TRBV11-2	TRBJ2-7	once	TGTGCCAGCAGCTTATCTTTCGGGAACGAGCAGTACTTC	CASSLSFGNEQYF
NA	TRBV28	TRBJ1-2	few	TGTGCCAGCAGTTTATGGGACAGTGGGGCTAACTATGGCTACACCTTC	CASSLWDSGANYGYTF
NA	TRBV30	TRBJ2-7	once	TGTGCCTGGAACTACGGAAGCCCCTACGAGCAGTACTTC	CAWNYGSPYEQYF
NA	TRBV28	TRBJ2-7	NA	TGTGCCAGCAGTTTAGTATGGGGGGGCCGAGGCGAGCAGTACTTC	CASSLVWGGRGEQYF
TRBD2	TRBV28	TRBJ2-2	NA	TGTGCCAGTCCTTCCCCTACTAGCGGGATTTACACCGGGGAGCTGTTTTTT	CASPSPTSGIYTGELFF
NA	TRBV9	TRBJ2-3	NA	TGTGCCAGCAGCGGGATACCGATCTCTAGCACAGATACGCAGTATTTT	CASSGIPISSTDTQYF
TRBD1	TRBV28	TRBJ1-4	NA	TGTGCCAGCAGTTCGGGACAGCCTAATGAAAAACTGTTTTTT	CASSSGQPNEKLFF
TRBD2	TRBV11-2	TRBJ2-1	NA	TGTGCCAGCAGCTCACCACGTAGGCTAGCGGGGGGTATGAAGCAGTTCTTC	CASSSPRRLAGGMKQFF
NA	TRBV4-1	TRBJ1-1	NA	TGCGCCAGCAGCCAACTCCTTTACAGGTTACATCAGGAAGCTTTCTTT	CASSQLLYRLHQEAFF
NA	TRBV2	TRBJ2-1	NA	TGTGCCAGCAACTACCCCCCCGGTGAGCAGTTCTTC	CASNYPPGEQFF
NA	TRBV6-1	TRBJ1-4	NA	TGTGCCACGTTAACGACTGGGACGGTTGAAAAACTGTTTTTT	CATLTTGTVEKLFF
TRBD1	TRBV5-1	TRBJ1-2	NA	TGCGCCAGCAGCCTCGGACAGGGGATAGATGGCTACACCTTC	CASSLGQGIDGYTF
TRBD2	TRBV18	TRBJ2-7	NA	TGTGCCAGCTCATTCGGACTAGCGGCTGGTGAGCAGTACTTC	CASSFGLAAGEQYF
NA	TRBV4-1	TRBJ2-7	NA	TGCGCCAGCAGCCAAGTATCCCTCCCGCCTAAAAAGGAGTACGAGCAGTACTTC	CASSQVSLPPKKEYEQYF
NA	TRBV19	TRBJ2-7	NA	TGTGCCAGTAGTATCGGCGGGACGGTCTACGAGCAGTACTTC	CASSIGGTVYEQYF
NA	TRBV19	TRBJ1-2	NA	TGTGCCAGTAGACCAGGGGCCGGACATGGCTACACCTTC	CASRPGAGHGYTF
TRBD1	TRBV19	TRBJ1-4	once	TGTGCCAGTAGCAACAGGGGGGGCCTTGGCGAAAAACTGTTTTTT	CASSNRGGLGEKLFF
TRBD1	TRBV10-3	TRBJ1-5	NA	TGTGCCATCAGGCAGGGGGACGGCCGCCAGCCCCAGCATTTT	CAIRQGDGRQPQHF
TRBD1	TRBV6-4	TRBJ1-2	NA	TGTGCCAGCAGTCCTGATTTTACCGGGACAGGGCAGGGCTACACCTTC	CASSPDFTGTGQGYTF
TRBD2	TRBV14	TRBJ2-7	NA	TGTGCCAGCAGCCGGTTAGGACTAGCGGGAGACTACGAGCAGTACTTC	CASSRLGLAGDYEQYF
NA	TRBV7-9	TRBJ2-3	NA	TGTGCCAGCAGCTTAGAGGGCATAGGAGCTACGCAGTATTTT	CASSLEGIGATQYF
NA	TRBV5-1	TRBJ2-1	NA	TGCGCCAGCAGCTTCGGATACAATGAGCAGTTCTTC	CASSFGYNEQFF
NA	TRBV28	TRBJ2-7	few	TGTGCCAGCAGGGACTTTAAGGGGGAGCAGTACTTC	CASRDFKGEQYF
NA	TRBV7-9	TRBJ2-5	NA	TGTGCCAGCAGCTTTCAAGGGTCCCAAGAGACCCAGTACTTC	CASSFQGSQETQYF
NA	TRBV20-1	TRBJ2-1	NA	TGCAGTGCTTGGAACCACAATGAGCAGTTCTTC	CSAWNHNEQFF
TRBD2	TRBV19	TRBJ2-1	NA	TGTGCCAGTAGTATAAGAGCGGGAAACAATGAGCAGTTCTTC	CASSIRAGNNEQFF